Listed below are T cell receptor beta chains from one sample, sequenced in a study of tumor-infiltrating lymphocytes in primary liver carcinoma. MiXCR was run by TCRdb on the multiplex PCR reads, yielding one entry per CDR3 protein. The table has some 94,000 distinct CDR3 sequences, about 70% seen once; the top ten hold just over 9.5%. Source material: liver tumor tissue from sampling region 5. These receptors originate from an older woman with primary liver carcinoma and hepatitis B virus infection. Both conserved end residues are part of each CDR3. The D gene is left open where the match is weak. Some rows have no size entry. The others give once, few or many, or a class for an expanded clone.

V: TRBV29-1
size: medium-sized
J: TRBJ2-3
D: TRBD2
DNA: TGCAGCGTGGAGGGCGGGAGAGGCACAGATACGCAGTATTTT
CDR3: CSVEGGRGTDTQYF

V: TRBV19
size: .
J: TRBJ2-5
D: .
DNA: TGTGCCTCGCAAGGCGGATACAGGGCTCAAGAGACCCAGTACTTC
CDR3: CASQGGYRAQETQYF

V: TRBV6-5
size: .
J: TRBJ2-1
D: .
DNA: TGTGCCAGCGGTCCAAAATGGATAGGCTACAATGAGCAGTTCTTC
CDR3: CASGPKWIGYNEQFF

V: TRBV4-1
size: .
J: TRBJ1-5
D: .
DNA: TGCGCCAGCAGCCAAGATGGCAGACCCAGCATTCAGCCCCAGCATTTT
CDR3: CASSQDGRPSIQPQHF

V: TRBV7-9
size: .
J: TRBJ2-2
D: .
DNA: TGTGCCAGCAGCTTGTCCATGGAGCTGTTGTTT
CDR3: CASSLSMELLF

V: TRBV11-2
size: .
J: TRBJ2-2
D: .
DNA: TGTGCCAGCAGCTTAAGGGGGACCGAGGAACTGTTTTTT
CDR3: CASSLRGTEELFF

V: TRBV6-5
size: .
J: TRBJ2-2
D: .
DNA: TGTGCCAGCAGTTACAGGGGGTGGATAGCCGGGGAGCTGTTTTTT
CDR3: CASSYRGWIAGELFF

V: TRBV6-2/TRBV6-3
size: .
J: TRBJ2-3
D: .
DNA: TGCACCAGCGGCAGATTTATAGCAGATACGCAGTATTTT
CDR3: CTSGRFIADTQYF

V: TRBV5-6
size: few
J: TRBJ2-3
D: .
DNA: TGTGCCAGCAGCCGGAGGGCGACTACGGATACGCAGTATTTT
CDR3: CASSRRATTDTQYF

V: TRBV11-3
size: once
J: TRBJ2-1
D: TRBD2
DNA: TGTGCAAACAGCTTAGGAGCTAGCGGGAAGCTTGAGCAGTTCTTC
CDR3: CANSLGASGKLEQFF

V: TRBV11-2
size: .
J: TRBJ2-5
D: .
DNA: TGTGCCAGCAACTCTGAGGGGGGTGTCTGGGGGGCAACGACCCAGTATTTC
CDR3: CASNSEGGVWGATTQYF

V: TRBV6-5
size: .
J: TRBJ2-1
D: TRBD2
DNA: TGTGCGAGCAGGAGCGTAACGGGAGGCCACAATGAGCAGTTCTTC
CDR3: CASRSVTGGHNEQFF